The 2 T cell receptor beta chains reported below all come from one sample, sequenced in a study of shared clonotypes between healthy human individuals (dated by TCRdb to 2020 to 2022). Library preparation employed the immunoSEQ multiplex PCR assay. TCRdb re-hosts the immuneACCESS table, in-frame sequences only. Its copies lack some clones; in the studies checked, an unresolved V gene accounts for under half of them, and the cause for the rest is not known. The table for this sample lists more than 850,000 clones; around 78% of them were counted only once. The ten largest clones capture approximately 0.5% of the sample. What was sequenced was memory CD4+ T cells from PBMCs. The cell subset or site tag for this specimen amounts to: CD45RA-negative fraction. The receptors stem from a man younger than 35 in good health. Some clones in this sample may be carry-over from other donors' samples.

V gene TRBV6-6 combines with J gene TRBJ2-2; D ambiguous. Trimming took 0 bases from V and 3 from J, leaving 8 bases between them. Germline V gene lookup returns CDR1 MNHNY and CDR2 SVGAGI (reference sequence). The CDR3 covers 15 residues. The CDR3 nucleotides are TGTGCCAGCAGTTACTCGGGCGGTTACACCGGGGAGCTGTTTTTT. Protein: CASSYSGGYTGELFF.

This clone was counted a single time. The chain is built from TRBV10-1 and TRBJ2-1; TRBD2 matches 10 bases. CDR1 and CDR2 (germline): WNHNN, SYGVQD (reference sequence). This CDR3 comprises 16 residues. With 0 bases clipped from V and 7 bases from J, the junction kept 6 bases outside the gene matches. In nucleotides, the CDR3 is TGCGCCAGCAGTGAGTCCGCCGGACTAGCGGCTAATGAGCAGTTCTTC. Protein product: CASSESAGLAANEQFF.